This T cell receptor beta chain emerged from a study of CD8 T cells in ankylosing spondylitis. CDR1 and CDR2 (germline): DFQATT, SNEGSKA (reference sequence). Trimming pared 6 bases from V and 8 bases from J, leaving 24 bases between. The CDR3 is made up of 15 amino acids. A quantitative 5'-RACE method, one with molecular barcodes, was used to make TCR beta libraries. TCRdb re-called the 5' RACE reads through MiXCR, storing one row per CDR3 protein. Altogether 150,000 to 200,000 distinct CDR3 sequences are present, around 10% being singletons, with the ten largest covering 25% to 35%. The gene calls are TRBV20-1 and TRBJ2-3; no reliable D call. The sample taken for sequencing was blood, either unsorted or a sorted T cell fraction (not recorded which). The sequence was obtained from a male donor with ankylosing spondylitis or in good health (not recorded which). DNA for the CDR3: TGCAGTGCGACCCGGACGCCCATAATTATAGTTACGCAGTATTTT. Translated: CSATRTPIIIVTQYF.